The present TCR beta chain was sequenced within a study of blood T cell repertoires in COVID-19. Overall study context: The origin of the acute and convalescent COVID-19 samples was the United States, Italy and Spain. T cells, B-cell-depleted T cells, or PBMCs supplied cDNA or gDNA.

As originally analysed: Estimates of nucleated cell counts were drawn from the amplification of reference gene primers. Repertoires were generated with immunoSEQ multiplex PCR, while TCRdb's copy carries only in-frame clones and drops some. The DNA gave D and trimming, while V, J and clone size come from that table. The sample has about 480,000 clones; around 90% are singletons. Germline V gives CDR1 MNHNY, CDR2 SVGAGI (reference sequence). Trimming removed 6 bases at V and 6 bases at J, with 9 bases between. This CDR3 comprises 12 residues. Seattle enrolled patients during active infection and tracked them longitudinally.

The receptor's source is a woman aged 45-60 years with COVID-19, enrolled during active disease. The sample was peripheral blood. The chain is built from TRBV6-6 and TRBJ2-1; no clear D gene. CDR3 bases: TGTGCCAGCAGCCCGACTTCCAATGAGCAGTTCTTC. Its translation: CASSPTSNEQFF.